A single TCR beta chain is shown here with its context. Antigen unknown. The data belong to a study of cytomegalovirus exposure and HLA in healthy donors. The study, taken as a whole, reports: Cytomegalovirus status, reportedly, was diagnosed with high specificity and sensitivity by the classifier. Testing in vitro showed a few CMV-associated chains specific for CMV antigens.

Profiled with immunoSEQ multiplex PCR; TCRdb holds only in-frame clones, not every one. Of 80,000 to 95,000 clones listed, roughly 92% are singletons. The CDR3 totals 14 residues. Trimming shortened V by 0 bases and J by 3 bases, and 8 bases separated the two germline ends. Germline V gene sequence: CDR1 LGHNA, CDR2 YSLEER. This rearrangement joins TRBV4-3 to TRBJ1-2; D is uncertain. Sequences were obtained from PBMCs. This receptor was obtained from a woman aged 30 to 39 in good health and CMV-seropositive. CDR3 sequence reads: CASSQDLRDYGYTF. The CDR3 region has the DNA TGCGCCAGCAGCCAAGACTTACGGGACTATGGCTACACCTTC.